This TCR beta chain was recovered during a study of control samples from healthy donors and cancer patients. Profiling relied on immunoSEQ multiplex PCR, and the TCRdb table lists in-frame clones only, not all of them. The sample carries about 120,000 clones, 87% recorded once. The specimen was blood. This TCR was recovered from a young man in good health.

As DNA, the CDR3 is TGCGCCAGCAGCCAAGTAACGGCCTACAATGAGCAGTTCTTC. Translation: CASSQVTAYNEQFF. The rearrangement uses TRBV4-3 and TRBJ2-1; D remains unclear. Germline lookup yields CDR1 LGHNA and CDR2 YSLEER. V shed 1 base and J shed 2 bases, with 6 bases lying between them. The CDR3 consists of 14 residues.